Below, 14 T cell receptor beta chains from the same sample are listed, as sequenced in a study of T cell changes during pregnancy in multiple sclerosis (dated 2019 in TCRdb). Libraries were built with the immunoSEQ multiplex PCR assay. TCRdb took this table from immuneACCESS and kept in-frame rearrangements with V and J called. Such tables lack part of the clones; where checked against another copy, unresolved V genes explain under half of the gap, and the rest is unexplained. The sample contains about 64,000 clones, around 96% of them found a single time. The ten most abundant clones make up 2% to 2.5% of the sample. Specimen: CD8+ T cells from peripheral blood mononuclear cells, collected after pregnancy. The receptors here all came from a female donor with multiple sclerosis, enrolled in a pregnancy study.

The chain's CDR3 is CASSTGTTGTDTQYF. CDR3 sequence (DNA): TGTGCCAGCAGCACCGGGACTACAGGCACAGATACGCAGTATTTT. The rearrangement joins TRBV9 to TRBJ2-3, with 7 bases identical to TRBD2. The CDR3 is 15 residues long. The germline gives CDR1 SGDLS, CDR2 YYNGEE. V dropped 4 bases and J dropped 1; count of bases not matched to a gene: 6.

V usage is TRBV7-9 and J usage is TRBJ2-7; 7 bases line up with TRBD1. V was clipped by 1 base and J by 5 bases; unmatched bases: 8. Germline CDR1 SEHNR, CDR2 FQNEAQ (reference sequence). The CDR3 consists of 15 residues. CDR3 sequence: CASSLGQGIRDEQYF. The CDR3 nucleotides read TGTGCCAGCAGCTTAGGACAGGGTATCCGGGACGAGCAGTACTTC.

The V gene is TRBV19, the J gene TRBJ1-5, with D possibly being TRBD1 (6 bases). The CDR3 is 15 amino acids. V shed 5 bases and J shed 2 bases, with 13 bases lying between them. Per the germline V gene, CDR1 is LNHDA and CDR2 is SQIVND (reference sequence). CDR3 sequence (DNA): TGTGCCAGTAGTCCAGGGGCGAGGGGCAATCAGCCCCAGCATTTT. This translates into CASSPGARGNQPQHF.

The rearrangement uses TRBV27 and TRBJ1-5, with a weak D call TRBD1 (6 bases). Germline CDR1 reads MNHEY; CDR2 reads SMNVEV (reference sequence). V was shortened by 2 bases and J by 4 bases, with 9 bases between the two germline ends. The CDR3 extends over 14 amino acids. CDR3 sequence (DNA): TGTGCCAGCAGTTTAAACAGGGTAAATCAGCCCCAGCATTTT. It is translated as CASSLNRVNQPQHF.

V is TRBV27 and J is TRBJ1-1; D ambiguous. V was clipped by 11 bases and J by 4 bases, with 14 bases between them. The CDR3 totals 12 residues. The germline gives CDR1 MNHEY, CDR2 SMNVEV (reference sequence). The CDR3 is CASAAVGTEAFF. The CDR3 DNA sequence: TGTGCCTCCGCCGCGGTTGGCACTGAAGCTTTCTTT.

The V and J genes are TRBV7-9 and TRBJ2-7; 10 bases agree with TRBD2. The V and J ends lost 1 base and 6 bases, in that order; junction bases with no gene match: 6. Germline V lookup: CDR1 SEHNR, CDR2 FQNEAQ (reference sequence). The CDR3 runs 15 residues. CDR3 nucleotides: TGTGCCAGCAGCTTAGGGCTAGCGGGAGCAGGCGAGCAGTACTTC. Its protein is CASSLGLAGAGEQYF. Full variable domain (outside the CDR3, taken from reference TRBV7-9 and TRBJ2-7): DTGVSQNPRHKITKRGQNVTFRCDPISEHNRLYWYRQTLGQGPEFLTYFQNEAQLEKSRLLSDRFSAERPKGSFSTLEIQRTEQGDSAMYLCASSLGLAGAGEQYFGPGTRLTVT.

Regarding this clone: Other DNA variants within this sample encode the same CDR3. The chain employs TRBV9 and TRBJ2-1, with 11 bases lining up with TRBD2. CDR1 and CDR2 (germline): SGDLS, YYNGEE. This CDR3 is built from 16 residues. J was trimmed by 0 bases and V by 3 bases; bases with no gene match: 2. CDR3 in DNA: TGTGCCAGCAGCGCAACTAGCGGGAGCTCCTACAATGAGCAGTTCTTC. The encoded protein is CASSATSGSSYNEQFF. Complete variable domain (other parts from reference TRBV9 and TRBJ2-1): DSGVTQTPKHLITATGQRVTLRCSPRSGDLSVYWYQQSLDQGLQFLIQYYNGEERAKGNILERFSAQQFPDLHSELNLSSLELGDSALYFCASSATSGSSYNEQFFGPGTRLTVL.

This sequence joins TRBV30 and TRBJ2-5, with 7 bases that match TRBD2. Germline V gives CDR1 GTSNPN, CDR2 SVGIG (reference sequence). This CDR3 comprises 12 residues. V gave up 7 bases and J gave up 0 bases; unmatched junction bases: 2. CDR3 sequence reads: CAFAGDQETQYF. The CDR3 DNA sequence: TGTGCCTTCGCGGGGGACCAAGAGACCCAGTACTTC.

The genes are TRBV5-6 and TRBJ2-7; D is unclear. CDR1 SGHDT and CDR2 YYEEEE come from the germline V gene. The CDR3 runs to 13 residues. Deletions cut 4 bases from V and 0 bases from J, with 8 bases between. The DNA for the CDR3 is TGTGCCAGCAGCCCTTCTAGCTCCTACGAGCAGTACTTC. Amino acid sequence: CASSPSSSYEQYF.

The chain combines TRBV7-9 with TRBJ2-5; weak D call: TRBD1 (6 bases). The CDR3 loop spans 13 amino acids. Per the germline V gene, CDR1 is SEHNR and CDR2 is FQNEAQ (reference sequence). Trimming shortened V by 0 bases and J by 4 bases, and 6 bases separated the two germline ends. The CDR3 region has the DNA TGTGCCAGCAGCTTAGCGGGGGCAGAGACCCAGTACTTC. Translation gives CASSLAGAETQYF.

The chain is built from TRBV6-1 and TRBJ2-7; D is ambiguous. V was trimmed by 5 bases and J by 2 bases, leaving 13 bases between them. Germline CDR1 MNHNS, CDR2 SASEGT. The CDR3 runs to 14 residues. CDR3 amino acids: CASSPKHFTYEQYF. DNA for the CDR3: TGTGCCAGCAGTCCAAAACATTTTACCTACGAGCAGTACTTC.

The CDR3 sequence is CASSFGTGEQYF. The CDR3 nucleotides are TGTGCCAGCAGCTTCGGGACTGGCGAGCAGTACTTC. The gene calls are TRBV7-9 and TRBJ2-7; D perhaps matches TRBD2 (6 bases). Germline assignment: CDR1 SEHNR and CDR2 FQNEAQ (reference sequence). V was shortened by 3 bases and J by 6 bases, with 9 bases between the two germline ends. The CDR3 totals 12 residues. The full variable domain, in which reference TRBV7-9 and TRBJ2-7 provide the parts outside the CDR3, is DTGVSQNPRHKITKRGQNVTFRCDPISEHNRLYWYRQTLGQGPEFLTYFQNEAQLEKSRLLSDRFSAERPKGSFSTLEIQRTEQGDSAMYLCASSFGTGEQYFGPGTRLTVT.

The V and J genes are TRBV7-3 and TRBJ2-7; 8 positions agree with TRBD1. After removal of 5 bases from V and 2 bases from J, the junction contained 8 bases not matched to a gene. The V gene's germline CDR1 is SGHTA and CDR2 FQGTGA. The CDR3 contains 15 residues. In DNA, the CDR3 is TGTGCCAGCAGCCCTTCGGGACAGGCCCCCTACGAGCAGTACTTC. Translated, it gives CASSPSGQAPYEQYF. Based on the CDR3 plus reference TRBV7-3 and TRBJ2-7, the full variable domain is GAGVSQTPSNKVTEKGKYVELRCDPISGHTALYWYRQSLGQGPEFLIYFQGTGAADDSGLPNDRFFAVRPEGSVSTLKIQRTERGDSAVYLCASSPSGQAPYEQYFGPGTRLTVT.

The J gene is TRBJ2-7, the V gene TRBV6-1; 7 bases line up with TRBD1. CDR3 length: 14 amino acids. From germline, CDR1 is MNHNS and CDR2 SASEGT. The trim removed 1 base at V and 2 bases at J, leaving 2 bases unmatched. The CDR3 nucleotides read TGTGCCAGCAGTGAAGGACAGGGTACCTACGAGCAGTACTTC. Protein product: CASSEGQGTYEQYF.